These T cell receptor beta chains were read from a single sample in a study of cytomegalovirus exposure and HLA in healthy donors. Libraries were prepared by immunoSEQ multiplex PCR; TCRdb keeps only in-frame clonotypes and omits some of them. The sample shows about 140,000 clones, approximately 86% of them seen only once. The sequencing sample was made of PBMCs. These receptors all stem from a woman aged 40 to 49 in good health and CMV-seronegative. The CDR3 runs from the conserved cysteine through the conserved F or W. D genes are given only for firm matches. Clone size is stated in some rows and not others, as once, few, many or a class when expanded.

d_call,clone_size,j_call,v_call,cdr3_nt,cdr3_aa
NA,NA,TRBJ1-2,TRBV2,TGTGCCAGCAGTGAGAGGGCCGGCATTAACTATGGCTACACCTTC,CASSERAGINYGYTF
TRBD2,NA,TRBJ2-1,TRBV28,TGTGCCAGCAGTTTAGCCCCGGGACTAGCGGGAGAAGGCTTCTTC,CASSLAPGLAGEGFF
TRBD1,NA,TRBJ2-2,TRBV6-5,TGTGCCAGCAGACCACAGGGGGCGTCAGGGGAGCTGTTTTTT,CASRPQGASGELFF
TRBD1,NA,TRBJ1-4,TRBV19,TGTGCCAGTCGTGACAGGGGCGCGAATGAAAAACTGTTTTTT,CASRDRGANEKLFF
NA,NA,TRBJ1-2,TRBV7-9,TGTTCCAGCAGCTTACAGGGCTTCCCCTATGGCTACACCTTC,CSSSLQGFPYGYTF
NA,NA,TRBJ1-2,TRBV5-5,TGTGCCAGCAGCAGGGCCCCGGGAGACCCGGGCTACACCTTC,CASSRAPGDPGYTF
TRBD2,NA,TRBJ2-5,TRBV30,TGTGCCTGGACTAGCGGGAGCCAAGAGACCCAGTACTTC,CAWTSGSQETQYF
NA,NA,TRBJ2-4,TRBV11-3,TGTGCCAGCAGCTTTTTTAGCGGACCCCTGAACATTCAGTACTTC,CASSFFSGPLNIQYF
NA,few,TRBJ2-2,TRBV7-8,TGTGCCAGCAGCCCAAACACAGCGGGCACCGGGGAGCTGTTTTTT,CASSPNTAGTGELFF
TRBD2,NA,TRBJ2-7,TRBV2,TGTGCCAGCAGTGAAGAAAGTTGGACTAGCGGCTACGAGCAGTACTTC,CASSEESWTSGYEQYF
NA,NA,TRBJ1-1,TRBV27,TGTGCCAGCAACGGTGCAGGGAAGTGGAACACTGAAGCTTTCTTT,CASNGAGKWNTEAFF
TRBD2,NA,TRBJ2-5,TRBV28,TGTGCCAGCAGTCCGAACGGATCGGGGGGAGAGACCCAGTACTTC,CASSPNGSGGETQYF
NA,NA,TRBJ2-2,TRBV5-8,TGTGCCAGCAGCTTGGTCCCGACAGCCATGAACACCGGGGAGCTGTTTTTT,CASSLVPTAMNTGELFF
TRBD2,NA,TRBJ2-7,TRBV6-5,TGTGCCAGCAGGCGCCCGGGACTAGCTTTTCACGAGCAGTACTTC,CASRRPGLAFHEQYF